A few counts support the clone carrying this TCR beta chain. Its antigen is unknown. Every TCR beta cDNA library bore unique molecular identifiers. Some 500,000 cDNA molecules were recovered from an input of 1 to 10 million T cells. TCRdb re-called the PCR reads with MiXCR, one entry per CDR3 protein. This table has 700,000 to 900,000 distinct CDR3 sequences, under 60% appearing once. This specimen belongs to a study of post-analysis software for immune sequencing data. Study at large: Recorded disease courses covered relapsing-remitting, secondary progressive and progressive-relapsing multiple sclerosis. Some patients had no subtype annotation. Findings and caveats of the study: TRBV5-6, TRBV5-1 and TRBV20-1 belonged to a set of roughly five TRBV segments that were more frequent in patients than controls. Controls had significantly higher normalized Chao1 diversity than multiple sclerosis patients.

This CDR3 is built from 15 residues. Germline lookup yields CDR1 MGHDK and CDR2 SYGVNS. V dropped 5 bases and J dropped 2 bases, with 16 bases sitting between them. The clonotype was recovered from a girl aged 10 to 17 with multiple sclerosis. This chain uses TRBV25-1 with TRBJ2-7; D perhaps matches TRBD2 (6 bases). Sequenced sample: blood. CDR3 sequence reads: CASSLGWEAPYEQYF. DNA of the CDR3: TGTGCCAGCAGTTTGGGCTGGGAGGCCCCCTACGAGCAGTACTTC.